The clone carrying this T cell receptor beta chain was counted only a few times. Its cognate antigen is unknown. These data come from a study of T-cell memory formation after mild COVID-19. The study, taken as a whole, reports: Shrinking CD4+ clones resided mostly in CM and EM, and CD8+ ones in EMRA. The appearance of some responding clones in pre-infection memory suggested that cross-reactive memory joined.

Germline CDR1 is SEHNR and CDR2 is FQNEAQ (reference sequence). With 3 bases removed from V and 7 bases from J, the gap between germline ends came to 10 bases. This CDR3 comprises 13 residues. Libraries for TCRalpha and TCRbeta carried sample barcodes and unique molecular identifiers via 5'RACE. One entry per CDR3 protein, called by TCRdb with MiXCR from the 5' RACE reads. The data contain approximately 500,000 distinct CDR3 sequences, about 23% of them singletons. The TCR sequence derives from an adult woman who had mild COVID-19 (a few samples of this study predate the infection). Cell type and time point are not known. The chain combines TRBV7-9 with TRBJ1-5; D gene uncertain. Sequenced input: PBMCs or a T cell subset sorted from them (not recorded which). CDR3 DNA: TGTGCCAGCAGCTTTAGTGGGGAACAGCCCCAGCATTTT. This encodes CASSFSGEQPQHF.